The T cell receptor beta chain described here comes from a study of tumor-infiltrating lymphocytes in localized non-small cell lung cancer. Germline lookup yields CDR1 GTSNPN and CDR2 SVGIG (reference sequence). V lost 4 bases and J lost 2, with 12 bases in between. This CDR3 is built from 14 residues. This clone was seen only once. Measured with immunoSEQ multiplex PCR; TCRdb has only the in-frame clones, and not every one. Here the sample spans some 7,600 clones, just under 65% being singletons. The receptor's source is a human donor with non-small cell lung cancer. The chain has TRBV30 and TRBJ1-3; D gene unclear. Specimen: uninvolved lung tissue not adjacent to the tumor. The CDR3 sequence: CAWKVVGAGNTIYF. The DNA for the CDR3 is TGTGCCTGGAAAGTGGTTGGAGCTGGAAACACCATATATTTT.